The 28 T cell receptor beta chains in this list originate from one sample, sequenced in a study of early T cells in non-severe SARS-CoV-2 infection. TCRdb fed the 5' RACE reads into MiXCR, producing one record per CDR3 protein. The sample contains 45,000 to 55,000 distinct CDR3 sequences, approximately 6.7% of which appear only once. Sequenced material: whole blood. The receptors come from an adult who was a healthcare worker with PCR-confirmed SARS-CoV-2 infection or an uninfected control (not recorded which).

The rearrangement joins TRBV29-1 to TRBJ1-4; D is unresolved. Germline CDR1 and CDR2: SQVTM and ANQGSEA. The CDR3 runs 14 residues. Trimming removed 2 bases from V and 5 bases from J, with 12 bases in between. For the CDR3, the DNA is TGCAGCGTTGAATCCGGCCGCCCGAATGAAAAACTGTTTTTT. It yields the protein CSVESGRPNEKLFF. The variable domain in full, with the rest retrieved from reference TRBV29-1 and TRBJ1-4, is SAVISQKPSRDICQRGTSLTIQCQVDSQVTMMFWYRQQPGQSLTLIATANQGSEATYESGFVIDKFPISRPNLTFSTLTVSNMSPEDSSIYLCSVESGRPNEKLFFGSGTQLSVL.

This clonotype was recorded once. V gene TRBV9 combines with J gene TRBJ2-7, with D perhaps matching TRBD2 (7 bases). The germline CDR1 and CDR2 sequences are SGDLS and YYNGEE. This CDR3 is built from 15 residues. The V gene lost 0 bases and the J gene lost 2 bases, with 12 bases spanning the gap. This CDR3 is CASSVGGGLTYEQYF. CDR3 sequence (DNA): TGTGCCAGCAGCGTAGGCGGGGGCTTAACCTACGAGCAGTACTTC. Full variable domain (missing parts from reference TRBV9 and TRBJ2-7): DSGVTQTPKHLITATGQRVTLRCSPRSGDLSVYWYQQSLDQGLQFLIQYYNGEERAKGNILERFSAQQFPDLHSELNLSSLELGDSALYFCASSVGGGLTYEQYFGPGTRLTVT.

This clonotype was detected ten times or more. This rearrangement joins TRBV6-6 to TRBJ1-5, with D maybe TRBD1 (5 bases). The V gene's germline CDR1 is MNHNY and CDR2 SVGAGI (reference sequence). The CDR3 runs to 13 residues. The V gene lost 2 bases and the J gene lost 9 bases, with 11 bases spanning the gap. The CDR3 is CASSYNWGGPQHF. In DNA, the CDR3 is TGTGCCAGCAGTTACAACTGGGGCGGGCCCCAGCATTTT.

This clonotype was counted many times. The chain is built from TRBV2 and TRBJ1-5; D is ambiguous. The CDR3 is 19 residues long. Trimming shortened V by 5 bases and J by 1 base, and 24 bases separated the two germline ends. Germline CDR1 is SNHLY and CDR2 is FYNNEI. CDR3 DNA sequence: TGTGCCAGCAGTTTAGTGGGAACCCACGGCACCCAAAGCAATCAGCCCCAGCATTTT. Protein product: CASSLVGTHGTQSNQPQHF.

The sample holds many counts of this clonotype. This CDR3 reads CASRTTGGVNTEAFF. CDR3 bases: TGTGCCAGTAGGACCACAGGGGGCGTGAACACTGAAGCTTTCTTT. The gene calls are TRBV19 and TRBJ1-1, with 9 positions matching TRBD1. The CDR3 consists of 15 residues. In germline, CDR1 is LNHDA, CDR2 SQIVND (reference sequence). V shed 6 bases, J shed 0 bases, and the junction held 5 bases outside the gene matches.

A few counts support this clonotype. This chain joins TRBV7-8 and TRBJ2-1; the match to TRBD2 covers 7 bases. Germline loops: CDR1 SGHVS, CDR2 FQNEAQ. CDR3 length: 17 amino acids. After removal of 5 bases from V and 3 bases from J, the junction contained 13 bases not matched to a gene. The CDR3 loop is CASSTYGVGGYYNEQFF. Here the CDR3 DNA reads TGTGCCAGCAGCACCTATGGGGTCGGGGGGTACTACAATGAGCAGTTCTTC.

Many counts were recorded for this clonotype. CDR3: CASSPPPGQTYEQYF. The CDR3 DNA reads as TGTGCCAGCAGTCCTCCACCGGGACAGACTTACGAGCAGTACTTC. The V gene is TRBV28, the J gene TRBJ2-7; 7 bases match TRBD1. The CDR3 loop spans 15 amino acids. V was clipped by 5 bases and J by 4 bases; unmatched bases: 11. CDR1 is MDHEN, CDR2 SYDVKM, per germline.

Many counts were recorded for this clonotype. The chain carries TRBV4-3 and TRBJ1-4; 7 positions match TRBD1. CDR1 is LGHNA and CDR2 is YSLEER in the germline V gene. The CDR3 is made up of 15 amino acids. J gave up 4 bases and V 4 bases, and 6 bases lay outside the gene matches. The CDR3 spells CASSPPGQFNEKLFF. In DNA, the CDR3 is TGCGCCAGCAGCCCGCCGGGACAGTTTAATGAAAAACTGTTTTTT.

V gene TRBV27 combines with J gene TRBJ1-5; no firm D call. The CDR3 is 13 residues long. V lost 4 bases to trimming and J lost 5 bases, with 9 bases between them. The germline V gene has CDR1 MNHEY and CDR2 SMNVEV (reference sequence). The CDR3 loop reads CASSSGFYQPQHF. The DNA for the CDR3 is TGTGCCAGCAGTTCGGGTTTCTATCAGCCCCAGCATTTT.

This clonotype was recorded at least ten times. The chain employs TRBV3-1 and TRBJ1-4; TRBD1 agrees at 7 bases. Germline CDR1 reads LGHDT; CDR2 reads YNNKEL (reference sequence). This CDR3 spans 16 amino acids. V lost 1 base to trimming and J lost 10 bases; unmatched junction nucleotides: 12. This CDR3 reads CASSQGLDRPSGKLFF. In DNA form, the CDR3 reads TGTGCCAGCAGCCAAGGTCTGGACAGGCCGTCCGGAAAACTGTTTTTT.

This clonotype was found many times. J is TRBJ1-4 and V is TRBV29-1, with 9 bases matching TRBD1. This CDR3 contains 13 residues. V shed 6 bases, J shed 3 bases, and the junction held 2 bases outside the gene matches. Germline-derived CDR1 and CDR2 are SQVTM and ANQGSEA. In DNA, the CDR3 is TGCAGCGTCCGGACAGGGGCTAATGAAAAACTGTTTTTT. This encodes CSVRTGANEKLFF.

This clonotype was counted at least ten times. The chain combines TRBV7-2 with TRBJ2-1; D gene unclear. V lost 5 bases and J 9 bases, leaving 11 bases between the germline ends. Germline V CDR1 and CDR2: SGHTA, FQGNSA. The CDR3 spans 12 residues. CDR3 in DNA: TGTGCCAGCAGCCCCCCGGTGGGTGAGCAGTTCTTC. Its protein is CASSPPVGEQFF.

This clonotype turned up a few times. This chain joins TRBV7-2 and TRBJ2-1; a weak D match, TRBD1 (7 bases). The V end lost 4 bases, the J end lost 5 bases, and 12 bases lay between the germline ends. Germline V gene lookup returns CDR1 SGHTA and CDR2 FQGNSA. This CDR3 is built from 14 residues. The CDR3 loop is CASSYSRGDNEQFF. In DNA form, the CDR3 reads TGTGCCAGCAGCTACTCCAGGGGGGACAATGAGCAGTTCTTC.

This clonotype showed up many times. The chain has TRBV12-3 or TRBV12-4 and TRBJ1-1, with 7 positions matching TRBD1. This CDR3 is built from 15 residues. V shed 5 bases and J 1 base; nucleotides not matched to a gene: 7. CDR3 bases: TGTGCCAGCAGTCTCGCAGGGGGACCGAACACTGAAGCTTTCTTT. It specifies CASSLAGGPNTEAFF.

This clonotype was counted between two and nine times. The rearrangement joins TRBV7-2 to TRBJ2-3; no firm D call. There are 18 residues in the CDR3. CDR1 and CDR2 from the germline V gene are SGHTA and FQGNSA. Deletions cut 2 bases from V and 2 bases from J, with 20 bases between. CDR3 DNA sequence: TGTGCCAGCAGCTTACAGACCGCCCTCGACGGCTCCACAGATACGCAGTATTTT. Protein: CASSLQTALDGSTDTQYF.

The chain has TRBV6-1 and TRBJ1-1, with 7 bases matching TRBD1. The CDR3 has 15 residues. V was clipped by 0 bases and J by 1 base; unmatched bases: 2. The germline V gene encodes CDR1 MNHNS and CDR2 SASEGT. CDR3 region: CASSEASGGNTEAFF. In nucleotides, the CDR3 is TGTGCCAGCAGTGAAGCTTCAGGGGGGAACACTGAAGCTTTCTTT.

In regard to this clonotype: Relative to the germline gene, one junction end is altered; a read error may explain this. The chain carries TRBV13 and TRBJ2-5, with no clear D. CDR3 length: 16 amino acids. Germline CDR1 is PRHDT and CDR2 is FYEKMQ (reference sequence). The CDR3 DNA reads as TGTACCAGCAGCTTAGGCCTATCGGGCTTCCAAGAGACCCAGTACTTC. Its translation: CTSSLGLSGFQETQYF.

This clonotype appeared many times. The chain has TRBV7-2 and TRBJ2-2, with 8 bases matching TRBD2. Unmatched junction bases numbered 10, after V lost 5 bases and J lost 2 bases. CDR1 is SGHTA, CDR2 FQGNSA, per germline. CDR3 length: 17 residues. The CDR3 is CASSLGLAGGNTGELFF. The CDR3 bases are TGTGCCAGCAGCCTCGGACTGGCGGGGGGCAACACCGGGGAGCTGTTTTTT.

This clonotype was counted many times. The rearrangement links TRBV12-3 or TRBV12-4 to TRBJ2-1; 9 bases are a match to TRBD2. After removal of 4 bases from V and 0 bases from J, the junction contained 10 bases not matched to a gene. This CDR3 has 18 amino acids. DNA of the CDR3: TGTGCCAGCAGTTCCCGGGGAGCGGGGGGAAGCTCCTACAATGAGCAGTTCTTC. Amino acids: CASSSRGAGGSSYNEQFF.

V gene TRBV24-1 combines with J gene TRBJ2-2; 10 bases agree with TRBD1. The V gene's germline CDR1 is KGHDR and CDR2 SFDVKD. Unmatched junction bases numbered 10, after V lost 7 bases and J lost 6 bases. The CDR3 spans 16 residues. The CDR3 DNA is TGTGCCACCAGCGAATCCCGGGACAGGGGACCCGGGGAGCTGTTTTTT. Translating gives CATSESRDRGPGELFF.

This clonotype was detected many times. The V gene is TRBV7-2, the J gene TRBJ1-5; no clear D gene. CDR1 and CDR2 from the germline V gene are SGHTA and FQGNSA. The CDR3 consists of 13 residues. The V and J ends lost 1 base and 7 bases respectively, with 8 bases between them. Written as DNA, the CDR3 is TGTGCCAGCAGCTTAGAGGGAGGACAGCCCCAGCATTTT. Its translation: CASSLEGGQPQHF. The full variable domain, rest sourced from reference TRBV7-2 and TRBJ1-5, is GAGVSQSPSNKVTEKGKDVELRCDPISGHTALYWYRQSLGQGLEFLIYFQGNSAPDKSGLPSDRFSAERTGGSVSTLTIQRTQQEDSAVYLCASSLEGGQPQHFGDGTRLSIL.

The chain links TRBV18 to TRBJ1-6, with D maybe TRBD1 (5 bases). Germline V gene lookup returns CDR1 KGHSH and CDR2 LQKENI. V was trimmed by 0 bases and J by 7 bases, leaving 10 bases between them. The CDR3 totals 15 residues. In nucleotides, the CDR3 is TGTGCCAGCTCACCACCGGGACGGAGAAATTCACCCCTCCACTTT. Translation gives CASSPPGRRNSPLHF.

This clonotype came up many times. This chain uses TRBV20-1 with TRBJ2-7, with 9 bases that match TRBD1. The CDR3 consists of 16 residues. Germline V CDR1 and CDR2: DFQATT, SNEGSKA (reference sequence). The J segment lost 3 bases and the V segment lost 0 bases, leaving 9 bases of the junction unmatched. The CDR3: CSARDQGDREGYEQYF. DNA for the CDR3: TGCAGTGCTAGAGATCAAGGGGACAGGGAGGGCTACGAGCAGTACTTC.

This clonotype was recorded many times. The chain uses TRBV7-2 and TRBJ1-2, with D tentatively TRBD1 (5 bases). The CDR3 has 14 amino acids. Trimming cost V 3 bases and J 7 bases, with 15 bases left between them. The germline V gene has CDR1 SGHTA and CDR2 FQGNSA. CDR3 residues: CASSLGQQGSGYTF. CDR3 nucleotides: TGTGCCAGCAGCTTGGGGCAACAAGGCTCTGGCTACACCTTC.

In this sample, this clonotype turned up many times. In DNA form, the CDR3 reads TGTGCCAGCAGCTTGGGGGCAGGGCCGGGAAACACCATATATTTT. Amino acids: CASSLGAGPGNTIYF. The chain combines TRBV5-4 with TRBJ1-3; possible D gene TRBD1, 5 bases. This CDR3 is built from 15 residues. V was clipped by 0 bases and J by 4 bases, with 11 bases between them. CDR1 SGHNT and CDR2 YYREEE come from the germline V gene (reference sequence).

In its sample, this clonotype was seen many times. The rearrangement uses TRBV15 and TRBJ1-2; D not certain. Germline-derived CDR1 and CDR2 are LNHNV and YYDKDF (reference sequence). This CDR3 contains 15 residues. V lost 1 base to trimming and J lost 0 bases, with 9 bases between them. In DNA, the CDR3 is TGTGCCACCAGCAGAGGTAGCAGCTCTAACTATGGCTACACCTTC. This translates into CATSRGSSSNYGYTF.

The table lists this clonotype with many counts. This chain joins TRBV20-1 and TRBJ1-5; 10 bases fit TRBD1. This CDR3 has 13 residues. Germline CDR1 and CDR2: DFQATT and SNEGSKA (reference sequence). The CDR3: CSAGTGVGQPQHF. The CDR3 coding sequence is TGCAGCGCCGGGACAGGGGTAGGTCAGCCCCAGCATTTT.

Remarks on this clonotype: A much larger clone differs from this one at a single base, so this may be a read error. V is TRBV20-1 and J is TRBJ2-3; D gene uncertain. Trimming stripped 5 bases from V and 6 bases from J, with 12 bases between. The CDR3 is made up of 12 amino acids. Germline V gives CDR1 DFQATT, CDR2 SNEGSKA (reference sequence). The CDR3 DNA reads TGCAGTGCTGGCTATATAAGGGATACGCAGTATTTT. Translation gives CSAGYIRDTQYF.